One sample yielded the 26 T cell receptor beta chains listed below, sequenced in a study of blood T cell repertoires in COVID-19. Produced via immunoSEQ multiplex PCR; TCRdb's table is partial and in-frame only. Seen here are about 51,000 clones, roughly 87% observed once, and the top ten hold 3%. Sequenced material: peripheral blood. All receptors come from a man between 45 and 60 years old with active COVID-19.

The rearrangement links TRBV5-1 to TRBJ1-6; unclear D gene. Germline V lookup: CDR1 SGHRS, CDR2 YFSETQ. V was trimmed by 0 bases and J by 5 bases, leaving 6 bases between them. The CDR3 sequence is 14 residues long. The CDR3 here is CASSLVTNNSPLHF. CDR3 nucleotides: TGCGCCAGCAGCTTGGTCACAAATAATTCACCCCTCCACTTT.

A single count supports this clone. The chain couples TRBV27 to TRBJ2-3, with 8 bases identical to TRBD2. From germline, CDR1 is MNHEY and CDR2 SMNVEV (reference sequence). After removal of 6 bases from V and 0 bases from J, the junction contained 11 bases not matched to a gene. The CDR3 has 17 amino acids. CDR3 DNA sequence: TGTGCCAGCAGGCCCCCCAGACTAGCGCCTAGCACAGATACGCAGTATTTT. Translation gives CASRPPRLAPSTDTQYF.

This chain links TRBV7-2 with TRBJ1-5, with D perhaps matching TRBD1 (5 bases). V lost 2 bases and J lost 3, with 14 bases in between. The CDR3 extends over 16 amino acids. Germline CDR1 reads SGHTA; CDR2 reads FQGNSA. The CDR3 loop is CASSLMVTVPNQPQHF. The DNA of the CDR3 is TGTGCCAGCAGCTTAATGGTGACAGTACCCAATCAGCCCCAGCATTTT.

This chain joins TRBV30 and TRBJ2-6; D is ambiguous. The CDR3 is 16 residues long. Germline V gene sequence: CDR1 GTSNPN, CDR2 SVGIG (reference sequence). V lost 0 bases and J 0 bases, leaving 9 bases between the germline ends. The CDR3 DNA is TGTGCCTGGAGTGTAAGCTGGAGCTCTGGGGCCAACGTCCTGACTTTC. This encodes CAWSVSWSSGANVLTF.

The genes are TRBV4-3 and TRBJ1-3, with D hard to call. The CDR3 length is 16 residues. CDR1 is LGHNA and CDR2 is YSLEER in the germline V gene. V was clipped by 0 bases and J by 3 bases, with 12 bases between them. The CDR3: CASSQDQMTGGNTIYF. CDR3 nucleotide sequence: TGCGCCAGCAGCCAAGATCAAATGACGGGTGGAAACACCATATATTTT.

This clone was recorded once. The chain couples TRBV6-5 to TRBJ1-6; 7 bases align to TRBD1. The CDR3 length is 12 residues. The V and J ends lost 8 bases and 8 bases, in that order; junction bases with no gene match: 3. Germline-derived CDR1 and CDR2 are MNHEY and SVGAGI. CDR3 sequence (DNA): TGTGCCAGCGGGGACAGACATTCACCCCTCCACTTT. Protein product: CASGDRHSPLHF.

The chain couples TRBV28 to TRBJ2-5; D might be TRBD2 (6 bases). CDR3 length equals 13 residues. Germline V lookup: CDR1 MDHEN, CDR2 SYDVKM. Trimming left V 7 bases short and J 5 bases short, with 14 bases between. CDR3 amino acids: CASNAGPKETQYF. CDR3 nucleotides: TGTGCCAGCAATGCGGGACCCAAGGAGACCCAGTACTTC.

The J gene is TRBJ1-1, the V gene TRBV9; TRBD1 is a possible D gene (6 bases). This CDR3 spans 15 amino acids. The germline V gene encodes CDR1 SGDLS and CDR2 YYNGEE. V was trimmed by 4 bases and J by 5 bases, leaving 18 bases between them. The CDR3 region has the DNA TGTGCCAGCAGCCCGGCCCAGGGGCGGGGGACTGAAGCTTTCTTT. This encodes CASSPAQGRGTEAFF.

The chain is built from TRBV5-6 and TRBJ2-7; a weak D match, TRBD2 (6 bases). There are 14 residues in the CDR3. V lost 6 bases, J lost 6 bases, and 19 bases lay in between. The germline gives CDR1 SGHDT, CDR2 YYEEEE. The CDR3 DNA follows: TGTGCCAGCATGGGGCGGGGAGACCCGGGCGAGCAGTACGTC. Translation: CASMGRGDPGEQYV.

This clone was observed a single time. J is TRBJ1-2 and V is TRBV5-4; 9 bases fit TRBD1. The CDR3 loop spans 14 amino acids. J gave up 4 bases and V 4 bases, and 5 bases lay outside the gene matches. Germline assignment: CDR1 SGHNT and CDR2 YYREEE (reference sequence). Here the CDR3 reads CASSPRTGAYGYTF. In nucleotides, the CDR3 is TGTGCCAGCAGCCCGAGGACAGGGGCCTATGGCTACACCTTC. Drawing the rest from reference TRBV5-4 and TRBJ1-2, the complete variable domain is ETGVTQSPTHLIKTRGQQVTLRCSSQSGHNTVSWYQQALGQGPQFIFQYYREEENGRGNFPPRFSGLQFPNYSSELNVNALELDDSALYLCASSPRTGAYGYTFGSGTRLTVV.

The chain has TRBV6-6 and TRBJ2-6; 11 positions agree with TRBD2. This CDR3 is built from 16 residues. The J segment lost 2 bases and the V segment lost 6 bases, leaving 3 bases of the junction unmatched. The germline V gene encodes CDR1 MNHNY and CDR2 SVGAGI (reference sequence). As DNA, the CDR3 is TGTGCCAGCAGACATAGCGGGGGGGCTGGGGCCAACGTCCTGACTTTC. This encodes CASRHSGGAGANVLTF.

This chain links TRBV5-1 with TRBJ2-1; 12 nucleotides align to TRBD2. This CDR3 contains 16 residues. V was clipped by 5 bases and J by 0 bases; unmatched bases: 3. Germline V gene sequence: CDR1 SGHRS, CDR2 YFSETQ. The CDR3 DNA follows: TGCGCCAGCAGGACTAGCGGGAGCATCTCCTACAATGAGCAGTTCTTC. Protein product: CASRTSGSISYNEQFF.

V usage is TRBV7-3 and J usage is TRBJ2-3, with TRBD2 as a possible D gene (7 bases). Germline-derived CDR1 and CDR2 are SGHTA and FQGTGA. V shed 5 bases and J shed 2 bases, with 17 bases lying between them. The CDR3 contains 16 residues. The CDR3 DNA sequence: TGTGCCAGCAGCCCGATGGGAGGGGGTTACACAGATACGCAGTATTTT. Translation: CASSPMGGGYTDTQYF.

The chain uses TRBV3-1 (or the pseudogene TRBV3-2) and TRBJ1-3; 7 bases are a match to TRBD1. The CDR3 consists of 15 residues. J was trimmed by 5 bases and V by 4 bases; bases with no gene match: 8. Germline assignment: CDR1 LGHDT and CDR2 YNNKEL (reference sequence). The chain's CDR3 is CASSPREGARNTIYF. The CDR3 DNA sequence: TGTGCCAGCAGCCCCCGGGAGGGGGCTAGAAACACCATATATTTT.

This rearrangement joins TRBV27 to TRBJ2-7; D is undetermined. The length of the CDR3 is 13 residues. The V end was cut by 6 bases, the J end by 0 bases, with 9 bases between. Germline values: CDR1 MNHEY, CDR2 SMNVEV (reference sequence). For the CDR3, the DNA is TGTGCCAGCAGCCCACGGGTCTCCTACGAGCAGTACTTC. Protein product: CASSPRVSYEQYF.

The chain couples TRBV15 to TRBJ2-7, with D perhaps matching TRBD1 (6 bases). The germline gives CDR1 LNHNV, CDR2 YYDKDF (reference sequence). There are 15 residues in the CDR3. Trimming removed 5 bases at V and 2 bases at J, with 16 bases between. The CDR3 here is CATSEIGGVTYEQYV. CDR3 coding DNA: TGTGCCACCAGCGAAATAGGGGGAGTGACCTACGAGCAGTACGTC.

The chain couples TRBV18 to TRBJ2-7; possibly TRBD1 for D (6 bases). V was clipped by 1 base and J by 3 bases, with 10 bases between them. The CDR3 is 14 residues long. Germline CDR1 KGHSH, CDR2 LQKENI. The CDR3 reads CASSPQGVGYEQYF. The DNA for the CDR3 is TGTGCCAGCTCACCACAGGGGGTAGGCTACGAGCAGTACTTC.

The V gene is TRBV6-5, the J gene TRBJ1-3; no clear D. Germline lookup yields CDR1 MNHEY and CDR2 SVGAGI. The length of the CDR3 is 13 residues. The V gene lost 3 bases and the J gene lost 3 bases, with 6 bases spanning the gap. In nucleotides, the CDR3 is TGTGCCAGCAGTTATAGCTTTGGAAACACCATATATTTT. Residues: CASSYSFGNTIYF.

The chain carries TRBV5-1 and TRBJ2-1, with 9 bases identical to TRBD2. CDR3 size: 14 residues. Trimming cost V 5 bases and J 6 bases; bases outside gene matches: 6. Germline CDR1 reads SGHRS; CDR2 reads YFSETQ. CDR3 region: CASRVAGEPNEQFF. CDR3 nucleotide sequence: TGCGCCAGCAGAGTAGCGGGAGAACCCAATGAGCAGTTCTTC.

The chain is built from TRBV10-3 and TRBJ1-2; 9 bases line up with TRBD1. V was pared by 7 bases and J by 1 base, with 7 bases of the junction left unmatched. Germline V gives CDR1 ENHRY, CDR2 SYGVKD. The length of the CDR3 is 15 residues. The CDR3 loop is CAITSQGAFNYGYTF. CDR3 bases: TGTGCCATCACCTCACAGGGGGCTTTTAACTATGGCTACACCTTC.

For the CDR3, the DNA is TGTGCCAGCTCACCACTTCAGGGCTACACCTTC. This gives the protein CASSPLQGYTF. The chain uses TRBV18 and TRBJ1-2; D remains ambiguous. This CDR3 is 11 amino acids long. Germline V lookup: CDR1 KGHSH, CDR2 LQKENI. Trimming cost V 1 base and J 8 bases, with 5 bases left between them.

This clone was counted once. The chain links TRBV29-1 to TRBJ1-1, with D possibly being TRBD1 (6 bases). Germline V gene lookup returns CDR1 SQVTM and CDR2 ANQGSEA. The CDR3 has 15 amino acids. V lost 7 bases and J 0 bases, leaving 18 bases between the germline ends. The CDR3 protein is CSGQALNTMNTEAFF. The CDR3 region has the DNA TGCAGCGGACAGGCTCTAAACACCATGAACACTGAAGCTTTCTTT.

This rearrangement joins TRBV27 to TRBJ2-4; TRBD1 matches at 7 bases. The CDR3 extends over 19 amino acids. Germline V gene lookup returns CDR1 MNHEY and CDR2 SMNVEV (reference sequence). J was trimmed by 6 bases and V by 9 bases; bases with no gene match: 26. CDR3 in amino acids: CARLPLSDGTARLGNIQYF. DNA for the CDR3: TGTGCCAGGCTTCCTCTTTCAGATGGGACAGCCCGTTTAGGAAACATTCAGTACTTC.

This rearrangement joins TRBV6-6 to TRBJ1-3, with D perhaps TRBD1 (5 bases). Germline CDR1 is MNHNY and CDR2 is SVGAGI (reference sequence). V lost 5 bases and J lost 3, with 11 bases in between. The CDR3 covers 14 residues. CDR3 in amino acids: CASSLREGGNTIYF. The CDR3, as DNA: TGTGCCAGCAGTCTCAGGGAGGGTGGAAACACCATATATTTT.

The V call is TRBV12-3 or TRBV12-4, the J call TRBJ1-2; 8 bases map to TRBD1. After removal of 8 bases from V and 7 bases from J, the junction contained 9 bases not matched to a gene. The CDR3 extends over 13 amino acids. For the CDR3, the DNA is TGTGCCAGCCCCGACGACAGGGGATCTGGCTACACCTTC. Its translation: CASPDDRGSGYTF.

The chain carries TRBV19 and TRBJ1-2; tentatively, D is TRBD1 (5 bases). V was shortened by 0 bases and J by 7 bases, with 15 bases between the two germline ends. Germline CDR1 and CDR2: LNHDA and SQIVND (reference sequence). This CDR3 has 15 amino acids. The CDR3 spells CASSIDLDRDSGYTF. The CDR3 coding sequence is TGTGCCAGTAGTATAGATCTGGACCGGGACTCTGGCTACACCTTC.